Shown below are 28 T cell receptor beta chains from a single sample sequenced in a study of shared clonotypes between healthy human individuals. The repertoire was sequenced with immunoSEQ multiplex PCR; TCRdb's copy has only in-frame clones and lacks some. The data hold under 750,000 clones, with roughly 72% observed a single time. The sample taken for sequencing was memory CD4+ T cells sorted from blood. The subset denotes: CD45RA-negative fraction. The receptors derive from a woman aged 30 to 39 in good health.

Notes on this clone: One base away lies a much larger clone, so this may be a sequencing read error. Other DNA sequences of this sample code for an identical CDR3. The V and J genes are TRBV5-1 and TRBJ2-5; 7 bases match TRBD2. The CDR3 extends over 15 amino acids. The germline V gene encodes CDR1 SGHRS and CDR2 YFSETQ. J lost 0 bases, V lost 0 bases, and 2 bases had no gene match. The CDR3 DNA follows: TGCGCCAGCAGCTTGGTCCTAGCGGACCAAGAGACCCAGTACTTC. It yields the protein CASSLVLADQETQYF. Full variable domain (remainder filled in from reference TRBV5-1 and TRBJ2-5): KAGVTQTPRYLIKTRGQQVTLSCSPISGHRSVSWYQQTPGQGLQFLFEYFSETQRNKGNFPGRFSGRQFSNSRSEMNVSTLELGDSALYLCASSLVLADQETQYFGPGTRLLVL.

The V and J genes are TRBV5-6 and TRBJ1-1, with D perhaps TRBD1 (6 bases). The V gene's germline CDR1 is SGHDT and CDR2 YYEEEE. V shed 0 bases and J shed 0 bases, with 9 bases lying between them. The CDR3 totals 15 residues. DNA of the CDR3: TGTGCCAGCAGCTTGGGGACAGTTCTGAACACTGAAGCTTTCTTT. Amino acid sequence: CASSLGTVLNTEAFF.

This rearrangement joins TRBV28 to TRBJ2-7; 7 positions match TRBD1. This CDR3 has 14 amino acids. V lost 5 bases and J lost 4; bases outside the gene matches: 8. CDR1 is MDHEN, CDR2 SYDVKM, per germline. The CDR3 DNA reads TGTGCCAGCAGTACTGACAGGGTCAGGTACGAGCAGTACTTC. Amino acids: CASSTDRVRYEQYF.

V usage is TRBV5-4 and J usage is TRBJ1-4, with TRBD1 matching over 9 bases. Looked up from germline, CDR1 is SGHNT and CDR2 is YYREEE (reference sequence). V gave up 4 bases and J gave up 8 bases; unmatched junction bases: 12. The CDR3 contains 16 residues. This chain's CDR3 is CASSIQGAIVIEKLFF. CDR3 nucleotides: TGTGCCAGCAGCATACAGGGGGCGATCGTAATAGAAAAACTGTTTTTT.

This clone has more than one count but fewer than ten. This chain joins TRBV10-3 and TRBJ2-7; 7 bases fit TRBD1. The V gene end was trimmed by 6 bases and the J gene end by 0 bases; junction bases not matched to a gene: 5. The length of the CDR3 is 14 residues. Per the germline V gene, CDR1 is ENHRY and CDR2 is SYGVKD. The CDR3 is CAIRDRVNSYEQYF. CDR3 DNA sequence: TGTGCCATCAGAGACAGGGTTAACTCCTACGAGCAGTACTTC.

The rearrangement links TRBV7-3 to TRBJ2-3, with a weak D call TRBD2 (5 bases). Germline CDR1 reads SGHTA; CDR2 reads FQGTGA. The length of the CDR3 is 14 residues. V gave up 3 bases and J gave up 1 base, with 8 bases separating them. CDR3 amino acids: CASSFNSGTDTQYF. The CDR3 DNA follows: TGTGCCAGCAGCTTTAATAGCGGCACAGATACGCAGTATTTT.

This chain links TRBV6-5 with TRBJ1-2; 12 bases fit TRBD1. This CDR3 is 16 amino acids long. Germline V lookup: CDR1 MNHEY, CDR2 SVGAGI. Unmatched junction bases numbered 6, after V lost 2 bases and J lost 5 bases. The CDR3 DNA follows: TGTGCCAGCAGTTACACAGTGGGACAGGGGGCGTATGGCTACACCTTC. Its protein is CASSYTVGQGAYGYTF.

The chain carries TRBV25-1 and TRBJ2-7, with D possibly TRBD2 on 5 matching bases. This CDR3 comprises 16 residues. Trimming took 8 bases from V and 2 from J, leaving 22 bases between them. Per the germline V gene, CDR1 is MGHDK and CDR2 is SYGVNS. CDR3 protein: CASGVRRCGNTYEQYF. CDR3 DNA sequence: TGTGCCAGCGGCGTTCGGAGGTGTGGGAACACCTACGAGCAGTACTTC.

This chain joins TRBV5-1 and TRBJ2-5, with TRBD2 matching over 7 bases. CDR3 length: 15 residues. The ends lost 2 bases at V and 5 bases at J; junction bases unmatched: 9. Germline V gives CDR1 SGHRS, CDR2 YFSETQ. CDR3 sequence: CASSFLGGPGETQYF. CDR3 in DNA: TGCGCCAGCAGCTTCCTGGGAGGGCCGGGGGAGACCCAGTACTTC.

The chain combines TRBV7-8 with TRBJ1-1, with 7 bases that match TRBD1. V was clipped by 4 bases and J by 3 bases; unmatched bases: 8. This CDR3 comprises 15 residues. CDR1 is SGHVS and CDR2 is FQNEAQ in the germline V gene. CDR3 sequence (DNA): TGTGCCAGCAGCTCGACCACAGGGGATGACACTGAAGCTTTCTTT. Protein: CASSSTTGDDTEAFF.

V is TRBV6-1 and J is TRBJ2-3, with D possibly being TRBD2 (5 bases). This CDR3 region has 16 residues. Germline V gene data show CDR1 as MNHNS and CDR2 as SASEGT. V was clipped by 4 bases and J by 5 bases, with 19 bases between them. In DNA, the CDR3 is TGTGCCAGCAGTGTCAGCCCTATAATGAGGGAAGATACGCAGTATTTT. It encodes CASSVSPIMREDTQYF.

The V and J genes are TRBV29-1 and TRBJ1-6; no clear D gene. V was clipped by 4 bases and J by 5 bases, with 3 bases between them. Germline CDR1 reads SQVTM; CDR2 reads ANQGSEA. CDR3 length: 11 amino acids. In DNA, the CDR3 is TGCAGCGTTGGAGATAATTCACCCCTCCACTTT. Its protein product is CSVGDNSPLHF. Looking up the rest from reference TRBV29-1 and TRBJ1-6 gives the full variable domain: SAVISQKPSRDICQRGTSLTIQCQVDSQVTMMFWYRQQPGQSLTLIATANQGSEATYESGFVIDKFPISRPNLTFSTLTVSNMSPEDSSIYLCSVGDNSPLHFGNGTRLTVT.

The chain uses TRBV28 and TRBJ2-1, with 14 bases identical to TRBD2. In germline, CDR1 is MDHEN, CDR2 SYDVKM. Trimming removed 1 base from V and 10 bases from J; junction bases left unmatched: 6. The CDR3 has 16 residues. The CDR3 DNA reads as TGTGCCAGCAGTTTATCGGGACTAGCGGGAGTACGAGAGCAGTTCTTC. It encodes CASSLSGLAGVREQFF.

The genes are TRBV19 and TRBJ1-5; a weak D match, TRBD1 (6 bases). V shed 6 bases and J shed 4 bases, with 13 bases lying between them. The CDR3 has 14 amino acids. Germline loops: CDR1 LNHDA, CDR2 SQIVND (reference sequence). For the CDR3, the DNA is TGTGCCAGTAGATTCCGGGACATTAATCAGCCCCAGCATTTT. Its translation is CASRFRDINQPQHF.

The genes are TRBV5-1 and TRBJ2-7, with TRBD1 matching 9 bases. Germline V gene data show CDR1 as SGHRS and CDR2 as YFSETQ. The J segment lost 4 bases and the V segment lost 3 bases, leaving 8 bases of the junction unmatched. The CDR3 consists of 15 residues. CDR3 region: CASSSEGQGSYEQYF. The CDR3 region has the DNA TGCGCCAGCAGCTCGGAAGGACAGGGGAGTTACGAGCAGTACTTC.

This rearrangement joins TRBV18 to TRBJ2-7; weak D call: TRBD1 (6 bases). Germline CDR1 reads KGHSH; CDR2 reads LQKENI. V lost 2 bases, J lost 2 bases, and 19 bases lay in between. The CDR3 is 17 amino acids. CDR3 sequence (DNA): TGTGCCAGCTCACCAAGAACCGGGACACGGACCCCCTACGAGCAGTACTTC. Amino acids: CASSPRTGTRTPYEQYF.

The chain couples TRBV7-9 to TRBJ2-5; TRBD2 is a possible D gene (5 bases). Germline values: CDR1 SEHNR, CDR2 FQNEAQ (reference sequence). This CDR3 region has 13 residues. V lost 6 bases and J lost 5, with 13 bases in between. The CDR3 protein is CASRPEVRETQYF. In DNA form, the CDR3 reads TGTGCCAGCAGGCCGGAGGTCCGGGAGACCCAGTACTTC.

The table lists this clone with a few counts. In the same sample, other DNA sequences code for this CDR3. The chain has TRBV27 and TRBJ2-3; 7 positions match TRBD2. Germline V gives CDR1 MNHEY, CDR2 SMNVEV (reference sequence). V was pared by 2 bases and J by 2 bases, with 4 bases of the junction left unmatched. This CDR3 contains 15 residues. CDR3 residues: CASSLGLVFTDTQYF. The DNA of the CDR3 is TGTGCCAGCAGTTTAGGACTAGTCTTCACAGATACGCAGTATTTT.

In this sample, this clone turned up many times. The rearrangement uses TRBV7-8 and TRBJ2-7; TRBD2 matches 8 bases. Per the germline V gene, CDR1 is SGHVS and CDR2 is FQNEAQ. The CDR3 spans 16 residues. Trimming cost V 0 bases and J 3 bases; bases outside gene matches: 7. This CDR3 reads CASSLARAGGFYEQYF. CDR3 nucleotide sequence: TGTGCCAGCAGCTTAGCCCGGGCGGGAGGATTCTACGAGCAGTACTTC.

This rearrangement joins TRBV9 to TRBJ2-3, with D hard to call. The CDR3 is 17 residues long. Germline CDR1 and CDR2: SGDLS and YYNGEE. Trimming pared 4 bases from V and 2 bases from J, leaving 20 bases between. In nucleotides, the CDR3 is TGTGCCAGCAGCCCACCCCCGTGGCAAGATTACACAGATACGCAGTATTTT. Translation gives CASSPPPWQDYTDTQYF.

This clone appeared a few times. The chain couples TRBV2 to TRBJ2-7; 8 bases match TRBD1. The J segment lost 5 bases and the V segment lost 7 bases, leaving 7 bases of the junction unmatched. The CDR3 sequence is 13 residues long. Germline lookup yields CDR1 SNHLY and CDR2 FYNNEI. In nucleotides, the CDR3 is TGTGCCAGCACGGGACAGGCGGGGAACGAGCAGTACTTC. It translates to CASTGQAGNEQYF.

The genes are TRBV5-1 and TRBJ2-6; D remains unclear. CDR3 length: 15 residues. The germline gives CDR1 SGHRS, CDR2 YFSETQ. Trimming left V 0 bases short and J 0 bases short, with 4 bases between. CDR3 nucleotides: TGCGCCAGCAGCTTGGTGGCCTCTGGGGCCAACGTCCTGACTTTC. Translating gives CASSLVASGANVLTF.

This sequence joins TRBV5-1 and TRBJ2-1; 10 bases fit TRBD1. The germline CDR1 and CDR2 sequences are SGHRS and YFSETQ. This CDR3 region has 15 residues. V trimming: 4 bases; J trimming: 6 bases; junction bases outside the gene matches: 7. The DNA of the CDR3 is TGCGCCAGCAGCGTTCCCGGGACAGGGGTCAATGAGCAGTTCTTC. Amino acid sequence: CASSVPGTGVNEQFF.

The V and J genes are TRBV7-9 and TRBJ2-5, with a weak D call TRBD2 (6 bases). V lost 4 bases and J lost 5, with 11 bases in between. Germline V gives CDR1 SEHNR, CDR2 FQNEAQ (reference sequence). CDR3 length: 13 amino acids. CDR3 loop: CASSSGGWETQYF. The CDR3 coding sequence is TGTGCCAGCAGCTCCGGAGGGTGGGAGACCCAGTACTTC.

The chain joins TRBV2 to TRBJ2-7; a weak D match, TRBD1 (5 bases). This CDR3 region has 14 residues. Germline V lookup: CDR1 SNHLY, CDR2 FYNNEI. The V end lost 3 bases, the J end lost 5 bases, and 14 bases lay between the germline ends. The CDR3 protein is CASSDYLGADEQYF. The CDR3 coding sequence is TGTGCCAGCAGTGATTATTTAGGGGCGGACGAGCAGTACTTC.

In regard to this clone: Given a far larger clone just one base away, this is likely a sequencing read error. This specimen includes other DNA sequences encoding the same CDR3. The chain uses TRBV10-1 and TRBJ2-3; D is undetermined. Germline V gives CDR1 WNHNN, CDR2 SYGVQD (reference sequence). The CDR3 runs to 11 residues. V was trimmed by 3 bases and J by 2 bases, leaving 0 bases between them. The CDR3 sequence is CASSDTDTQYF. Here the CDR3 DNA reads TGCGCCAGCAGTGACACAGATACGCAGTATTTT.

Only a few counts were recorded for this clone. The chain couples TRBV2 to TRBJ1-1; D may be TRBD1 (5 bases). V gave up 5 bases and J gave up 4 bases, with 11 bases separating them. Germline V gene lookup returns CDR1 SNHLY and CDR2 FYNNEI. This CDR3 contains 13 residues. The CDR3 is CASSTLGVTEAFF. The CDR3 DNA reads as TGTGCCAGCAGTACGTTGGGGGTCACTGAAGCTTTCTTT.

The CDR3 DNA is TGTGCCAGCAGTTTTGAGGTGGCTAGTCCGAGGGATGAGCAGTTCTTC. It codes for CASSFEVASPRDEQFF. The chain has TRBV27 and TRBJ2-1; a possible D gene is TRBD2 (5 bases). CDR1 is MNHEY and CDR2 is SMNVEV in the germline V gene (reference sequence). The CDR3 loop spans 16 amino acids. V was cut by 3 bases and J by 8 bases, with 20 bases left in between.